This entry lists 9 T cell receptor beta chains sequenced from one sample in a study of T cells after yellow fever vaccination. TCRdb itself ran the 5' RACE reads through MiXCR, one entry per CDR3 protein. The table records roughly 340,000 distinct CDR3 sequences, about 8.7% of them present only once. Specimen: PBMCs, collected on the day of the first yellow fever vaccination. These receptors all come from a man aged 18-30 years who received the YFV17D yellow fever vaccine.

At least ten counts were recorded for this clonotype. This sequence joins TRBV3-1 and TRBJ1-2; maybe TRBD1 (5 bases). Trimming stripped 2 bases from V and 4 bases from J, with 8 bases between. The CDR3 is 13 amino acids. Per germline, CDR1 LGHDT and CDR2 YNNKEL (reference sequence). Here the CDR3 reads CASSQQGTYGYTF. CDR3 coding DNA: TGTGCCAGCAGCCAACAGGGAACCTATGGCTACACCTTC.

Only a few counts were recorded for this clonotype. The V call is TRBV5-5, the J call TRBJ1-1; no clear D. The germline V gene encodes CDR1 SGHKS and CDR2 YYEKEE (reference sequence). This CDR3 spans 14 amino acids. Trimming left V 6 bases short and J 0 bases short, with 12 bases between. The CDR3 is CASTPWSMNTEAFF. In DNA, the CDR3 is TGTGCCAGCACCCCGTGGAGCATGAACACTGAAGCTTTCTTT. Drawing the rest from reference TRBV5-5 and TRBJ1-1, the complete variable domain is DAGVTQSPTHLIKTRGQQVTLRCSPISGHKSVSWYQQVLGQGPQFIFQYYEKEERGRGNFPDRFSARQFPNYSSELNVNALLLGDSALYLCASTPWSMNTEAFFGQGTRLTVV.

The V and J genes are TRBV6-6 and TRBJ2-7; D not resolved. The germline gives CDR1 MNHNY, CDR2 SVGAGI (reference sequence). The ends were cut back, 4 bases at V and 3 bases at J, with 10 bases in the middle. The CDR3 loop spans 13 amino acids. CDR3 region: CASSWASDYEQYV. The CDR3 region has the DNA TGTGCCAGCAGTTGGGCCAGTGACTACGAGCAGTACGTC.

This clonotype was observed a few times. The chain combines TRBV6-5 with TRBJ2-4, with D unclear. The V gene's germline CDR1 is MNHEY and CDR2 SVGAGI. CDR3 length equals 15 residues. With 0 bases removed from V and 0 bases from J, the gap between germline ends came to 6 bases. Written as DNA, the CDR3 is TGTGCCAGCAGTTACTCGAACGTAGCCAAAAACATTCAGTACTTC. This translates into CASSYSNVAKNIQYF.

The sample holds a few counts of this clonotype. The rearrangement joins TRBV20-1 to TRBJ1-1; the D is unclear. V lost 6 bases, J lost 2 bases, and 7 bases lay in between. The CDR3 loop spans 11 amino acids. The germline gives CDR1 DFQATT, CDR2 SNEGSKA (reference sequence). The CDR3 sequence: CSAIANTEAFF. As DNA, the CDR3 is TGCAGTGCCATAGCTAACACTGAAGCTTTCTTT.

This clonotype was recorded a few times. V and J are TRBV12-3 or TRBV12-4 and TRBJ2-4; 7 bases match TRBD1. The CDR3 is made up of 16 amino acids. With 5 bases clipped from V and 3 bases from J, the junction kept 10 bases outside the gene matches. The CDR3 region has the DNA TGTGCCAGCAGTCCAACCCCTCGGACAGGCAAAAACATTCAGTACTTC. Translating gives CASSPTPRTGKNIQYF.

The table lists this clonotype with a few counts. The chain uses TRBV29-1 and TRBJ2-3; 7 nucleotides align to TRBD2. V shed 3 bases and J 1 base; nucleotides not matched to a gene: 7. This CDR3 is 15 amino acids long. The germline V gene has CDR1 SQVTM and CDR2 ANQGSEA. This CDR3 is CSVDRSSGGTDTQYF. DNA of the CDR3: TGCAGCGTTGATCGATCCAGCGGGGGCACAGATACGCAGTATTTT.

J is TRBJ2-3 and V is TRBV10-3; D possibly matches TRBD1 or TRBD2 (5 bases each). The CDR3 totals 16 residues. V was shortened by 4 bases and J by 1 base, with 15 bases between the two germline ends. Looked up from germline, CDR1 is ENHRY and CDR2 is SYGVKD. For the CDR3, the DNA is TGTGCCATCAGTGGGTCCCGGGGCGGAGGCACAGATACGCAGTATTTT. Translation: CAISGSRGGGTDTQYF.

This clonotype was detected many times. The V and J genes are TRBV18 and TRBJ2-1; 8 bases are a match to TRBD1. Trimming cost V 1 base and J 0 bases; bases outside gene matches: 2. Germline V gene lookup returns CDR1 KGHSH and CDR2 LQKENI. The CDR3 has 16 amino acids. CDR3 loop: CASSPLGTGSYNEQFF. The CDR3 DNA sequence: TGTGCCAGCTCACCACTGGGGACAGGCTCCTACAATGAGCAGTTCTTC.